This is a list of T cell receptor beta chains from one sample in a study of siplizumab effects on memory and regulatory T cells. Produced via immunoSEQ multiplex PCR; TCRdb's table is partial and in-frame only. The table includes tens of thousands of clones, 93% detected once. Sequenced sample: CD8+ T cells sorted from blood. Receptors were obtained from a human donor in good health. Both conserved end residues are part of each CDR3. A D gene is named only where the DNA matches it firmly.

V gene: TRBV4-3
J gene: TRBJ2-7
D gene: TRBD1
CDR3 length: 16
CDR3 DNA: TGCGCCAGCAGCCAAGGAAACGCAGGGGGATCCTACGAGCAGTACTTC
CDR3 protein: CASSQGNAGGSYEQYF

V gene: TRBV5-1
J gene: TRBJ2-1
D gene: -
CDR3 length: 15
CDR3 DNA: TGCGCCAGCAGCTTGGGGTCACGGGTAGGGAATGAGCAGTTCTTC
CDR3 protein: CASSLGSRVGNEQFF

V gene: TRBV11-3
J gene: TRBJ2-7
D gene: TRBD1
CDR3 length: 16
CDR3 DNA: TGTGCCAGCAGCCCTGTCGGGACAGGGGTTTGGGACGAGCAGTACTTC
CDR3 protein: CASSPVGTGVWDEQYF

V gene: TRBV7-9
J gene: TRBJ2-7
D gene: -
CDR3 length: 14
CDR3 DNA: TGTGCCAGCAGCTTAATGCAGGCTAACTACGAGCAGTACTTC
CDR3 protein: CASSLMQANYEQYF

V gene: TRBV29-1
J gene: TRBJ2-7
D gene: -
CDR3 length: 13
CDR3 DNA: TGCAGCGTTGAATTGGGCCAGGGCTACGAGCAGTACTTC
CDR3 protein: CSVELGQGYEQYF

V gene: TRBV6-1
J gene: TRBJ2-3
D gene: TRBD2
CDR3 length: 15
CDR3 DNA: TGTGCCAGCAGTGAATTAGCGGGAGGGCCAGATACGCAGTATTTT
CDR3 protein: CASSELAGGPDTQYF

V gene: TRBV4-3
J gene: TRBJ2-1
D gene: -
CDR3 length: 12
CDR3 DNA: TGCGCCAGCAGCCAACTTGGGGGCATTCAGTTCTTC
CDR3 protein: CASSQLGGIQFF

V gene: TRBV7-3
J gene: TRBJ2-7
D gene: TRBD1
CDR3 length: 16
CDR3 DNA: TGTGCCAGCAGCTTAGAAGGCGGGACAGGGGTCTACGAGCAGTACTTC
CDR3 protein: CASSLEGGTGVYEQYF

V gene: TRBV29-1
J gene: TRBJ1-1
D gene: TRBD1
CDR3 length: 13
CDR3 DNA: TGCAGCTTTACCGGACAGGGGAACACTGAAGCTTTCTTT
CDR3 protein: CSFTGQGNTEAFF

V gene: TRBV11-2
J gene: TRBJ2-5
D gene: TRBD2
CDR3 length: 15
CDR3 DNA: TGTGCCAGCAGCTTAGAGGGGGGGTACCAAGAGACCCAGTACTTC
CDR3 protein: CASSLEGGYQETQYF

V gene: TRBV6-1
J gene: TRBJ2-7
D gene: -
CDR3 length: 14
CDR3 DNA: TGTGCCAGCCTACAGCCACAGGGTTCCTACGAGCAGTACTTC
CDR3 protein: CASLQPQGSYEQYF

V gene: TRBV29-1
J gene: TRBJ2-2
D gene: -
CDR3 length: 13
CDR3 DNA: TGCAGCGGAACCGGGGCGCTGACCGGGGAGCTGTTTTTT
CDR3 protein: CSGTGALTGELFF

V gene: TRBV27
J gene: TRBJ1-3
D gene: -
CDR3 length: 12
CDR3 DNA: TGTGCCAGCAGTCTTCCCGGAAACACCATATATTTT
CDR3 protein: CASSLPGNTIYF